Below, 24 T cell receptor beta chains from the same sample are listed, as sequenced in a study of PD-L1 blockade in urothelial cancer. The method was immunoSEQ multiplex PCR; TCRdb's version includes in-frame clones alone and lacks a portion of them. The sample has tens of thousands of clones, roughly nine tenths seen once; the top ten hold approximately 10%. The sample here was PBMCs, taken around atezolizumab (anti-PD-L1) treatment. The receptors here all came from a man in his 60s with urothelial cancer.

The chain joins TRBV19 to TRBJ1-5; TRBD1 is a possible D gene (5 bases). The germline V gene has CDR1 LNHDA and CDR2 SQIVND (reference sequence). V shed 8 bases and J shed 3 bases, with 11 bases lying between them. There are 13 residues in the CDR3. In nucleotides, the CDR3 is TGTGCCAGTGGAACAGGTTTCAATCAGCCCCAGCATTTT. It translates to CASGTGFNQPQHF.

V is TRBV28 and J is TRBJ2-3, with D perhaps TRBD2 (5 bases). The CDR3 is made up of 14 amino acids. V lost 2 bases to trimming and J lost 0 bases, with 6 bases between them. CDR1 MDHEN and CDR2 SYDVKM come from the germline V gene. The CDR3, as DNA: TGTGCCAGCAGTTTAGGCGGGAGCACAGATACGCAGTATTTT. It yields the protein CASSLGGSTDTQYF. The variable domain in full, with the rest retrieved from reference TRBV28 and TRBJ2-3, is DVKVTQSSRYLVKRTGEKVFLECVQDMDHENMFWYRQDPGLGLRLIYFSYDVKMKEKGDIPEGYSVSREKKERFSLILESASTNQTSMYLCASSLGGSTDTQYFGPGTRLTVL.

Only one count was recorded for this clone. CDR3 coding DNA: TGTGCCAGCAGCCAAGCCGGGTCCTACGAGCAGTACTTC. Its translation is CASSQAGSYEQYF. The V gene is TRBV4-2, the J gene TRBJ2-7; D gene unclear. The V end lost 1 base, the J end lost 1 base, and 5 bases lay between the germline ends. Germline CDR1 is LGHNA and CDR2 is YNFKEQ. This CDR3 region has 13 residues.

This chain connects TRBV11-3 to TRBJ2-2; 7 bases are a match to TRBD1. Trimming removed 5 bases from V and 7 bases from J; junction bases left unmatched: 4. Germline lookup yields CDR1 SGHNT and CDR2 YENEEA. The CDR3 is made up of 13 amino acids. This CDR3 is CASSRRGFGELFF. The CDR3 bases are TGTGCCAGCAGCCGCAGGGGGTTCGGGGAGCTGTTTTTT.

The CDR3 loop reads CASKKQGQNEQFF. The CDR3 DNA follows: TGTGCCAGTAAGAAACAGGGGCAGAATGAGCAGTTCTTC. V usage is TRBV19 and J usage is TRBJ2-1; 7 nucleotides match TRBD1. CDR3 size: 13 residues. Trimming took 7 bases from V and 7 from J; bases not matched to a gene: 7. Per the germline V gene, CDR1 is LNHDA and CDR2 is SQIVND (reference sequence).

The rearrangement links TRBV10-1 to TRBJ1-6, with 7 bases identical to TRBD1. J gave up 10 bases and V 3 bases, and 0 bases lay outside the gene matches. Germline lookup yields CDR1 WNHNN and CDR2 SYGVQD (reference sequence). CDR3 length: 12 amino acids. The CDR3 DNA follows: TGCGCCAGCAGTGAAGGGGGCTCACCCCTCCACTTT. It translates to CASSEGGSPLHF.

This chain uses TRBV11-2 with TRBJ2-7, with a possible D match to TRBD1 (5 bases). The CDR3 spans 12 residues. Between the trimmed V and J ends, which lost 5 bases and 3 bases, there was a span of 8 bases. The germline gives CDR1 SGHAT, CDR2 FQNNGV. This CDR3 reads CASSEQVYEQYF. In DNA form, the CDR3 reads TGTGCCAGCAGCGAACAGGTCTACGAGCAGTACTTC.

This rearrangement joins TRBV5-4 to TRBJ2-1; 9 nucleotides match TRBD1. Per germline, CDR1 SGHNT and CDR2 YYREEE (reference sequence). The CDR3 is made up of 15 amino acids. V shed 0 bases, J shed 3 bases, and the junction held 1 base outside the gene matches. CDR3 protein: CASSLDRGLYNEQFF. The CDR3 coding sequence is TGTGCCAGCAGCTTGGACAGGGGGCTCTACAATGAGCAGTTCTTC.

V usage is TRBV5-1 and J usage is TRBJ2-5; 12 bases are shared with TRBD2. With 0 bases clipped from V and 3 bases from J, the junction kept 3 bases outside the gene matches. The CDR3 totals 16 residues. Germline CDR1 is SGHRS and CDR2 is YFSETQ. CDR3 in DNA: TGCGCCAGCAGCTTGGAGCTAGCGGGGGGGGAAGAGACCCAGTACTTC. Amino acid sequence: CASSLELAGGEETQYF.

The chain recombines TRBV2 with TRBJ2-5, with 9 positions matching TRBD2. Germline assignment: CDR1 SNHLY and CDR2 FYNNEI. The CDR3 is 15 amino acids. V trimming: 3 bases; J trimming: 2 bases; junction bases outside the gene matches: 4. CDR3 DNA: TGTGCCAGCAGTGAGGGGCTAGCGGGGCAAGAGACCCAGTACTTC. Its translation is CASSEGLAGQETQYF.

V usage is TRBV7-2 and J usage is TRBJ1-3; 7 bases map to TRBD1. The CDR3 has 15 residues. V lost 2 bases and J lost 3; bases outside the gene matches: 4. Germline lookup yields CDR1 SGHTA and CDR2 FQGNSA. The chain's CDR3 is CASSLSAGGGNTIYF. The DNA of the CDR3 is TGTGCCAGCAGCTTATCGGCAGGGGGTGGAAACACCATATATTTT. The whole variable domain, remainder taken from reference TRBV7-2 and TRBJ1-3, is GAGVSQSPSNKVTEKGKDVELRCDPISGHTALYWYRQSLGQGLEFLIYFQGNSAPDKSGLPSDRFSAERTGGSVSTLTIQRTQQEDSAVYLCASSLSAGGGNTIYFGEGSWLTVV.

The V gene is TRBV6-5, the J gene TRBJ1-1; 7 nucleotides line up with TRBD1. Looked up from germline, CDR1 is MNHEY and CDR2 is SVGAGI. The CDR3 extends over 15 amino acids. The junction had 8 bases not matched to a gene; V was cut back by 6 bases and J by 1 base. CDR3 in amino acids: CASRVTGVGNTEAFF. The CDR3 nucleotides read TGTGCCAGCAGGGTAACAGGGGTAGGGAACACTGAAGCTTTCTTT.

The rearrangement joins TRBV7-2 to TRBJ2-7; 8 bases match TRBD1. In germline, CDR1 is SGHTA, CDR2 FQGNSA. This CDR3 spans 14 amino acids. Trimming removed 5 bases from V and 2 bases from J; junction bases left unmatched: 5. Written as DNA, the CDR3 is TGTGCCAGCAGCCCTTCCAGGGGGCCCTACGAGCAGTACTTC. This encodes CASSPSRGPYEQYF.

This sequence joins TRBV7-3 and TRBJ2-7; 9 bases are a match to TRBD1. The CDR3 length is 14 residues. Germline assignment: CDR1 SGHTA and CDR2 FQGTGA. Trimming took 3 bases from V and 6 from J; bases not matched to a gene: 6. This CDR3 is CASSLAQGATEQYF. Written as DNA, the CDR3 is TGTGCCAGCAGCTTGGCACAGGGGGCGACCGAGCAGTACTTC. Using reference TRBV7-3 and TRBJ2-7 for the parts outside the CDR3, the full variable domain is GAGVSQTPSNKVTEKGKYVELRCDPISGHTALYWYRQSLGQGPEFLIYFQGTGAADDSGLPNDRFFAVRPEGSVSTLKIQRTERGDSAVYLCASSLAQGATEQYFGPGTRLTVT.

V gene TRBV2 combines with J gene TRBJ1-5, with D perhaps matching TRBD1 (6 bases). The germline V and J ends were trimmed by 5 bases and 0 bases, with 14 bases remaining between them. CDR3 length equals 16 residues. Germline V CDR1 and CDR2: SNHLY, FYNNEI. The CDR3 sequence: CASSRGTIDSNQPQHF. CDR3 DNA: TGTGCCAGCAGTAGAGGGACAATCGATAGCAATCAGCCCCAGCATTTT. The variable domain in full, completed from reference TRBV2 and TRBJ1-5, reads EPEVTQTPSHQVTQMGQEVILRCVPISNHLYFYWYRQILGQKVEFLVSFYNNEISEKSEIFDDQFSVERPDGSNFTLKIRSTKLEDSAMYFCASSRGTIDSNQPQHFGDGTRLSIL.

V and J are TRBV5-5 and TRBJ2-7; the match to TRBD2 covers 9 bases. The CDR3 extends over 15 amino acids. Germline CDR1 SGHKS, CDR2 YYEKEE (reference sequence). After removal of 3 bases from V and 0 bases from J, the junction contained 4 bases not matched to a gene. Here the CDR3 reads CASSSLAGLSYEQYF. The CDR3 DNA is TGTGCCAGCAGCTCTCTAGCGGGGCTCTCCTACGAGCAGTACTTC.

The rearrangement links TRBV4-2 to TRBJ1-3; D gene uncertain. The CDR3 loop spans 15 amino acids. V was clipped by 0 bases and J by 1 base, with 7 bases between them. From germline, CDR1 is LGHNA and CDR2 YNFKEQ. As DNA, the CDR3 is TGTGCCAGCAGCCAAGAAGGAGCGTCTGGAAACACCATATATTTT. It is translated as CASSQEGASGNTIYF.

The chain joins TRBV7-2 to TRBJ1-6, with a possible D match to TRBD1 (5 bases). CDR3 size: 15 residues. Germline V CDR1 and CDR2: SGHTA, FQGNSA. V dropped 7 bases and J dropped 0 bases, with 10 bases sitting between them. The CDR3: CASTPDSSYNSPLHF. The CDR3 DNA sequence: TGTGCCAGCACCCCCGACAGCTCCTATAATTCACCCCTCCACTTT.

CDR3 region: CSGSTGVEKLFF. In DNA, the CDR3 is TGCAGCGGATCGACAGGTGTCGAAAAACTGTTTTTT. The chain employs TRBV29-1 and TRBJ1-4; tentative D call: TRBD1 (6 bases). This CDR3 contains 12 residues. Germline V gene data show CDR1 as SQVTM and CDR2 as ANQGSEA. Trimming pared 7 bases from V and 8 bases from J, leaving 14 bases between.

The count of this clone is one. The chain carries TRBV15 and TRBJ1-1; D is undetermined. The CDR3 has 12 amino acids. The ends were cut back, 1 base at V and 2 bases at J, with 2 bases in the middle. From germline, CDR1 is LNHNV and CDR2 YYDKDF (reference sequence). The CDR3 spells CATSRANTEAFF. In DNA form, the CDR3 reads TGTGCCACCAGCAGAGCTAACACTGAAGCTTTCTTT. The whole variable domain, filled in from reference TRBV15 and TRBJ1-1, reads DAMVIQNPRYQVTQFGKPVTLSCSQTLNHNVMYWYQQKSSQAPKLLFHYYDKDFNNEADTPDNFQSRRPNTSFCFLDIRSPGLGDTAMYLCATSRANTEAFFGQGTRLTVV.

The rearrangement links TRBV18 to TRBJ1-2, with TRBD1 as a possible D gene (5 bases). V shed 0 bases and J shed 8 bases, with 10 bases lying between them. The length of the CDR3 is 13 residues. Germline V lookup: CDR1 KGHSH, CDR2 LQKENI. The CDR3 DNA is TGTGCCAGCTCACCACCCCAGGGCGACGGCTACACCTTC. As protein: CASSPPQGDGYTF.

The rearrangement uses TRBV27 and TRBJ2-2, with 8 bases fitting TRBD1. Germline V gene sequence: CDR1 MNHEY, CDR2 SMNVEV (reference sequence). Trimming at V came to 7 bases and at J to 4 bases, leaving 5 bases not matched to a gene. The CDR3 spans 14 residues. The CDR3 DNA sequence: TGTGCCAGCACTAGGGACAGGTTCACCGGGGAGCTGTTTTTT. It specifies CASTRDRFTGELFF.

V usage is TRBV6-5 and J usage is TRBJ2-2, with TRBD1 identical over 7 bases. The junction had 2 bases not matched to a gene; V was cut back by 4 bases and J by 6 bases. The germline V gene has CDR1 MNHEY and CDR2 SVGAGI. The CDR3 totals 13 residues. The CDR3 here is CASSLQGSGELFF. Here the CDR3 DNA reads TGTGCCAGCAGTTTACAGGGGTCCGGGGAGCTGTTTTTT.

The gene calls are TRBV21-1 and TRBJ2-1; the table's D call, TRBD2, has no DNA check behind it. TRBV21-1 is a recognized pseudogene. This CDR3 comprises 14 residues. The CDR3 reads CASSRGRTYNEQFF. CDR3 nucleotides: TGTGCCAGCAGCCGCGGGAGGACCTACAATGAGCAGTTCTTC.